Presented here are 19 T cell receptor beta chains from one specimen sequenced in a study of human T cells and chemical hapten exposure. Each CDR3 protein gets one entry after TCRdb re-called the RACE reads with MiXCR. The data show about 120,000 distinct CDR3 sequences, approximately 12% seen once. Specified time point: pre-sensitization, week 0. The treatment here: therapeutic diphenylcyclopropenone sensitization with weekly scalp DPC. The sequences come from whole blood, collected in connection with sensitization to the hapten diphenylcyclopropenone (DPC). Source of these receptors: a woman between 18 and 29 years old with alopecia areata. Some clones in this sample may be carry-over from other donors' samples.

The sample holds many counts of this clonotype. The chain joins TRBV7-9 to TRBJ1-2; 9 bases fit TRBD1. V lost 6 bases to trimming and J lost 5 bases; unmatched junction nucleotides: 10. The CDR3 length is 15 residues. Germline loops: CDR1 SEHNR, CDR2 FQNEAQ (reference sequence). The chain's CDR3 is CASRQTGGKQYGYTF. The CDR3 bases are TGTGCCAGCAGACAGACAGGGGGGAAACAATATGGCTACACCTTC.

This clonotype occurred a few times. The CDR3 is CASSLTVLNTGELFF. CDR3 DNA sequence: TGTGCCAGCAGCTTAACAGTACTGAACACCGGGGAGCTGTTTTTT. The gene calls are TRBV7-7 and TRBJ2-2; D not resolved. Germline V gene data show CDR1 as SSHAT and CDR2 as FNYEAQ (reference sequence). This CDR3 comprises 15 residues. V was clipped by 2 bases and J by 1 base, with 8 bases between them.

This clonotype was counted between two and nine times. The chain combines TRBV7-3 with TRBJ2-5; D might be TRBD1 (5 bases). CDR3 length equals 15 residues. The germline V gene encodes CDR1 SGHTA and CDR2 FQGTGA. Between the trimmed V and J ends, which lost 0 bases and 3 bases, there was a span of 11 bases. The CDR3 coding sequence is TGTGCCAGCAGCTTAACAGCAGGGATGGAAGAGACCCAGTACTTC. It specifies CASSLTAGMEETQYF.

This clonotype was observed at least ten times. The chain's CDR3 is CASSLARVEGNQPQHF. CDR3 sequence (DNA): TGTGCCAGCAGCTTAGCCCGGGTCGAAGGCAATCAGCCCCAGCATTTT. V and J are TRBV7-8 and TRBJ1-5, with D unresolved. V lost 0 bases, J lost 2 bases, and 11 bases lay in between. The germline V gene has CDR1 SGHVS and CDR2 FQNEAQ. This CDR3 region has 16 residues.

This clonotype showed up many times. This rearrangement joins TRBV25-1 to TRBJ1-4; D might be TRBD1 (5 bases). Germline V gene lookup returns CDR1 MGHDK and CDR2 SYGVNS. The CDR3 totals 14 residues. Between the trimmed V and J ends, which lost 7 bases and 8 bases, there was a span of 17 bases. CDR3 bases: TGTGCCAGCAACCCTGGGGGGGGAGGAGAAAAACTGTTTTTT. This translates into CASNPGGGGEKLFF.

This chain connects TRBV6-2 or TRBV6-3 to TRBJ2-1; D might be TRBD1 or TRBD2, each matching 6 bases. Germline V gives CDR1 MNHEY, CDR2 SVGEGT. With 3 bases removed from V and 2 bases from J, the gap between germline ends came to 11 bases. The length of the CDR3 is 15 residues. CDR3 region: CASSYSGAAYNEQFF. DNA of the CDR3: TGTGCCAGCAGTTATTCGGGGGCCGCCTACAATGAGCAGTTCTTC.

Only a few counts were recorded for this clonotype. J is TRBJ2-4 and V is TRBV7-2; 7 bases match TRBD2. The ends lost 3 bases at V and 8 bases at J; junction bases unmatched: 10. The CDR3 is 15 amino acids. CDR1 and CDR2 (germline): SGHTA, FQGNSA. The CDR3 sequence: CASSFSGRRGDIQYF. The CDR3 DNA reads TGTGCCAGCAGCTTCTCCGGGAGGAGGGGAGACATTCAGTACTTC. The full variable domain, completed using reference TRBV7-2 and TRBJ2-4, is GAGVSQSPSNKVTEKGKDVELRCDPISGHTALYWYRQSLGQGLEFLIYFQGNSAPDKSGLPSDRFSAERTGGSVSTLTIQRTQQEDSAVYLCASSFSGRRGDIQYFGAGTRLSVL.

This clonotype was detected many times. This chain joins TRBV12-3 or TRBV12-4 and TRBJ2-1; D is possibly TRBD2 (7 bases). V shed 3 bases and J shed 12 bases, with 18 bases lying between them. The CDR3 spans 14 residues. The CDR3 loop is CASSFRGALKGQFF. The DNA of the CDR3 is TGTGCCAGCAGTTTTCGGGGGGCTCTCAAAGGGCAGTTCTTC.

Many counts were recorded for this clonotype. The chain is built from TRBV7-3 and TRBJ1-2; 10 nucleotides align to TRBD1. V lost 5 bases to trimming and J lost 2 bases; unmatched junction nucleotides: 8. The CDR3 runs 16 residues. Per the germline V gene, CDR1 is SGHTA and CDR2 is FQGTGA. CDR3 region: CASSPGGQGENYGYTF. The CDR3 bases are TGTGCCAGCAGCCCAGGTGGACAGGGGGAGAACTATGGCTACACCTTC. Complete variable domain (other parts from reference TRBV7-3 and TRBJ1-2): GAGVSQTPSNKVTEKGKYVELRCDPISGHTALYWYRQSLGQGPEFLIYFQGTGAADDSGLPNDRFFAVRPEGSVSTLKIQRTERGDSAVYLCASSPGGQGENYGYTFGSGTRLTVV.

This chain links TRBV7-9 with TRBJ2-7; a weak D match, TRBD1 (7 bases). CDR3 size: 17 residues. Germline V gene data show CDR1 as SEHNR and CDR2 as FQNEAQ (reference sequence). With 5 bases removed from V and 0 bases from J, the gap between germline ends came to 20 bases. CDR3 region: CASSLTGDSGISYEQYF. The CDR3, as DNA: TGTGCCAGCAGCCTAACGGGGGACAGCGGAATCTCCTACGAGCAGTACTTC. The whole variable domain, filled in from reference TRBV7-9 and TRBJ2-7, reads DTGVSQNPRHKITKRGQNVTFRCDPISEHNRLYWYRQTLGQGPEFLTYFQNEAQLEKSRLLSDRFSAERPKGSFSTLEIQRTEQGDSAMYLCASSLTGDSGISYEQYFGPGTRLTVT.

The chain carries TRBV20-1 and TRBJ2-7; no firm D call. CDR1 is DFQATT and CDR2 is SNEGSKA in the germline V gene (reference sequence). The length of the CDR3 is 13 residues. With 3 bases removed from V and 6 bases from J, the gap between germline ends came to 15 bases. For the CDR3, the DNA is TGCAGTGCTAGGAACAGCTTGGCAAGCGAGCAGTACTTC. It is translated as CSARNSLASEQYF.

On this clonotype: This could be a read error, since a much larger clone is one nucleotide away. The chain links TRBV14 to TRBJ2-1; 11 nucleotides agree with TRBD2. CDR1 and CDR2 (germline): SGHDN, FVKESK. The CDR3 is 17 residues long. CDR3 region: CASSQKLAGAIYNEQLF. DNA of the CDR3: TGTGCCAGCAGCCAAAAACTAGCGGGGGCCATCTACAATGAGCAGCTCTTC. The complete variable domain, with remaining parts taken from reference TRBV14 and TRBJ2-1, reads EAGVTQFPSHSVIEKGQTVTLRCDPISGHDNLYWYRRVMGKEIKFLLHFVKESKQDESGMPNNRFLAERTGGTYSTLKVQPAELEDSGVYFCASSQKLAGAIYNEQLFGPGTRLTVL.

This clonotype was recorded a few times. This chain links TRBV21-1 with TRBJ2-7; TRBD2, the table's D call, lacks a check against the DNA. TRBV21-1 is annotated as a pseudogene. CDR3 size: 16 residues. The CDR3: CASSKAGPGTYYEQYF. The CDR3 DNA sequence: TGTGCCAGCAGCAAAGCGGGTCCAGGGACTTACTACGAGCAGTACTTC.

The chain combines TRBV7-6 with TRBJ2-1; 8 bases are shared with TRBD2. Germline-derived CDR1 and CDR2 are SGHVS and FNYEAQ. The CDR3 is 15 residues long. After removal of 6 bases from V and 0 bases from J, the junction contained 4 bases not matched to a gene. The DNA of the CDR3 is TGTGCCAGCAGACTAGCGGAAAGCTCCTACAATGAGCAGTTCTTC. Protein: CASRLAESSYNEQFF.

This clonotype was recorded at least ten times. This chain uses TRBV3-1 with TRBJ2-2, with 10 bases matching TRBD1. Trimming took 4 bases from V and 4 from J; bases not matched to a gene: 9. Per germline, CDR1 LGHDT and CDR2 YNNKEL (reference sequence). This CDR3 spans 17 amino acids. DNA of the CDR3: TGTGCCAGCAGCCTACAGCGGACAGGGGGAATCACCGGGGAGCTGTTTTTT. This codes for CASSLQRTGGITGELFF.

This clonotype was observed at least ten times. The chain carries TRBV7-3 and TRBJ2-2; possible D gene TRBD1, 5 bases. The CDR3 contains 16 residues. The germline gives CDR1 SGHTA, CDR2 FQGTGA. V was shortened by 2 bases and J by 3 bases, with 13 bases between the two germline ends. The CDR3 DNA reads TGTGCCAGCAGCTTACAGCCGACAGCCTACACCGGGGAGCTGTTTTTT. Amino acid sequence: CASSLQPTAYTGELFF.

Points on this clonotype: This may come from a read error, since a much larger clone is one base off. The V and J genes are TRBV6-5 and TRBJ1-3; possibly TRBD1 for D (6 bases). There are 16 residues in the CDR3. Germline CDR1 and CDR2: MNHEY and SVGAGI. This chain's CDR3 is CTSRSLGALSGNTIYF. Written as DNA, the CDR3 is TGTACCAGCAGATCCCTGGGGGCCCTCTCTGGAAACACCATATATTTT.

The V gene is TRBV19, the J gene TRBJ2-1; 7 bases fit TRBD2. The CDR3 covers 15 residues. With V trimmed by 5 bases and J by 0 bases, 4 bases remained unmatched. Germline CDR1 and CDR2: LNHDA and SQIVND (reference sequence). This CDR3 reads CASSASGGSYNEQFF. CDR3 nucleotides: TGTGCCAGTAGTGCCTCGGGGGGCTCCTACAATGAGCAGTTCTTC. The whole variable domain, remainder taken from reference TRBV19 and TRBJ2-1, is DGGITQSPKYLFRKEGQNVTLSCEQNLNHDAMYWYRQDPGQGLRLIYYSQIVNDFQKGDIAEGYSVSREKKESFPLTVTSAQKNPTAFYLCASSASGGSYNEQFFGPGTRLTVL.

V usage is TRBV29-1 and J usage is TRBJ1-4, with 7 bases aligning to TRBD1. The CDR3 extends over 15 amino acids. Germline V gene sequence: CDR1 SQVTM, CDR2 ANQGSEA. The junction had 10 bases not matched to a gene; V was cut back by 6 bases and J by 3 bases. The CDR3 sequence: CSVRDRVNANEKLFF. CDR3 sequence (DNA): TGCAGCGTCCGAGACAGGGTCAATGCTAATGAAAAACTGTTTTTT. The full variable domain, rest sourced from reference TRBV29-1 and TRBJ1-4, is SAVISQKPSRDICQRGTSLTIQCQVDSQVTMMFWYRQQPGQSLTLIATANQGSEATYESGFVIDKFPISRPNLTFSTLTVSNMSPEDSSIYLCSVRDRVNANEKLFFGSGTQLSVL.